This TCR beta chain was identified in a study of neoadjuvant anti-PD-1 for oral cavity cancer. The method was immunoSEQ multiplex PCR; TCRdb's version includes in-frame clones alone and lacks a portion of them. The data hold about 62,000 clones, with approximately 79% observed a single time. Germline V gene sequence: CDR1 SGHRS, CDR2 YFSETQ. Between the trimmed V and J ends, which lost 4 bases and 0 bases, there was a span of 8 bases. The CDR3 loop spans 14 amino acids. Stage II-IVA oral cavity squamous cell carcinoma was new and untreated by systemic or radiation therapy. No culture or expansion preceded analysis of these blood cells.

The chain couples TRBV5-1 to TRBJ1-3; a possible D gene is TRBD1 (5 bases). This TCR was sampled from a person between 35 and 79 years old with oral cavity squamous cell carcinoma. Sequenced here: PBMCs, sampled before nivolumab (anti-PD-1) treatment. The DNA for the CDR3 is TGCGCCAGCAGCCAGGGACCCTCTGGAAACACCATATATTTT. This encodes CASSQGPSGNTIYF.